Included here is one TCR beta chain sequence, with context. The antigen remains undetermined. The data are from a study of vaccination effects on CD4 cells after COVID-19. In the ViraFEST assay, antigen-specific CD4+ clonotypes were identified by expansion after peptide-pool stimulation. An approximately 10-day culture period preceded the isolation of CD4+ T cells. Prior SARS-CoV-2 infection was absent in the vaccine recipients, as shown by negative nucleocapsid antibodies. Measured with immunoSEQ multiplex PCR; TCRdb has only the in-frame clones, and not every one. In the table there are roughly 20,000 clones, roughly 73% of which are singletons. The origin of this receptor is a human donor who received a COVID-19 vaccine. The source material was CD4+ T cells from PBMCs cultured with HCoV-NL63 spike peptides, sampled before COVID-19 vaccination.

CDR3 sequence reads: CASSESPRTDTQYF. The CDR3 DNA reads TGTGCCAGCAGTGAATCTCCGCGTACTGATACGCAGTATTTT. V and J are TRBV25-1 and TRBJ2-3; D gene unclear. V was clipped by 1 base and J by 6 bases, with 11 bases between them. The CDR3 is 14 residues long. The germline V gene has CDR1 MGHDK and CDR2 SYGVNS.